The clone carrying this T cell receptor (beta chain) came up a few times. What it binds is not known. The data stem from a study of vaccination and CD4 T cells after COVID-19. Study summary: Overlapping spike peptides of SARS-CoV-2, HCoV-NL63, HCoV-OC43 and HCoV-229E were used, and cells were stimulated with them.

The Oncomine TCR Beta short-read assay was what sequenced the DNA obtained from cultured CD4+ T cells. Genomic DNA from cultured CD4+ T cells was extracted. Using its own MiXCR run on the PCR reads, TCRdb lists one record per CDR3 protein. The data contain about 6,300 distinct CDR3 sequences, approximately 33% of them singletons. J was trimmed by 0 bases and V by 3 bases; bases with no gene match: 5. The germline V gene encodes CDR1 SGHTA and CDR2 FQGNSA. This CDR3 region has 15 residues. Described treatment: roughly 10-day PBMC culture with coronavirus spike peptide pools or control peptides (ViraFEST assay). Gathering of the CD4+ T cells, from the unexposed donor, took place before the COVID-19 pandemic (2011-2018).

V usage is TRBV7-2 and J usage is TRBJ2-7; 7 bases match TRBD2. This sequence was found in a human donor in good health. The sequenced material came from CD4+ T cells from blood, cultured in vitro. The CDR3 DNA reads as TGTGCCAGCAGCTTTCGACTAGCAGGCTCCTACGAGCAGTACTTC. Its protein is CASSFRLAGSYEQYF.